This is a list of T cell receptor beta chains from one sample in a study of blood T cell repertoires in COVID-19. Using immunoSEQ multiplex PCR, the repertoire was profiled, and TCRdb retains in-frame clones only, with some absent. Here the sample spans about 110,000 clones, 70% to 90% being singletons. Sequencing was performed on peripheral blood. Receptor source: a man in his forties or fifties with acute or convalescent COVID-19. The CDR3 runs from the conserved cysteine through the conserved F or W. D genes are given only for firm matches. Rows may omit the clone size; those that give it use once, few, many or a size class.

j_call: TRBJ2-3; v_call: TRBV6-2/TRBV6-3; clone_size: few; d_call: .; cdr3_aa: CASSYSRTSTDTQYF; cdr3_nt: TGTGCCAGCAGTTACTCCCGGACTAGCACAGATACGCAGTATTTT
j_call: TRBJ2-1; v_call: TRBV11-2; clone_size: .; d_call: TRBD2; cdr3_aa: CASSLRLAGINEQFF; cdr3_nt: TGTGCCAGCAGCTTAAGACTAGCGGGTATCAATGAGCAGTTCTTC
j_call: TRBJ2-6; v_call: TRBV28; clone_size: .; d_call: TRBD1; cdr3_aa: CASRARGLSGANVLTF; cdr3_nt: TGTGCCAGCAGGGCCAGGGGGCTCTCTGGGGCCAACGTCCTGACTTTC
j_call: TRBJ2-3; v_call: TRBV18; clone_size: .; d_call: .; cdr3_aa: CASSPTGFTDTQYF; cdr3_nt: TGTGCCAGCTCACCGACGGGGTTCACAGATACGCAGTATTTT
j_call: TRBJ2-5; v_call: TRBV5-4; clone_size: .; d_call: TRBD2; cdr3_aa: CASSSGTSAPTKTQYF; cdr3_nt: TGTGCCAGCAGCTCGGGGACTAGCGCTCCCACGAAGACCCAGTACTTC
j_call: TRBJ2-7; v_call: TRBV6-1; clone_size: .; d_call: .; cdr3_aa: CASSEQGGFNYEQYF; cdr3_nt: TGTGCCAGCAGTGAACAGGGGGGCTTTAACTACGAGCAGTACTTC
j_call: TRBJ2-2; v_call: TRBV7-9; clone_size: .; d_call: TRBD2; cdr3_aa: CASSPSGIYGELFF; cdr3_nt: TGTGCCAGCAGCCCCAGCGGGATTTACGGGGAGCTGTTTTTT
j_call: TRBJ1-1; v_call: TRBV6-1; clone_size: .; d_call: TRBD1; cdr3_aa: CASRVTRTGGASTEAFF; cdr3_nt: TGTGCCAGCCGTGTTACTCGGACAGGGGGCGCGTCCACTGAAGCTTTCTTT
j_call: TRBJ2-7; v_call: TRBV9; clone_size: .; d_call: TRBD1; cdr3_aa: CASSIQTGTGFHEQYF; cdr3_nt: TGTGCCAGCAGCATCCAGACCGGGACAGGGTTCCACGAGCAGTACTTC
j_call: TRBJ2-7; v_call: TRBV6-5; clone_size: .; d_call: .; cdr3_aa: CASSPDGTYEQYF; cdr3_nt: TGTGCCAGCAGTCCCGACGGGACCTACGAGCAGTACTTC
j_call: TRBJ1-2; v_call: TRBV7-2; clone_size: once; d_call: .; cdr3_aa: CASSFRGPLNYGYTF; cdr3_nt: TGTGCCAGCAGCTTCAGGGGACCCCTTAACTATGGCTACACCTTC
j_call: TRBJ2-5; v_call: TRBV5-4; clone_size: .; d_call: .; cdr3_aa: CASSLSIAEETQYF; cdr3_nt: TGTGCCAGCAGCTTGTCTATAGCAGAAGAGACCCAGTACTTC
j_call: TRBJ2-7; v_call: TRBV7-2; clone_size: .; d_call: TRBD2; cdr3_aa: CASSEGASGTYEQYF; cdr3_nt: TGTGCCAGCTCCGAAGGGGCTAGCGGCACCTACGAGCAGTACTTC
j_call: TRBJ1-6; v_call: TRBV10-1; clone_size: .; d_call: .; cdr3_aa: CASSESGGAKALHF; cdr3_nt: TGCGCCAGCAGTGAGTCAGGGGGAGCCAAGGCCCTCCACTTT
j_call: TRBJ1-6; v_call: TRBV9; clone_size: few; d_call: .; cdr3_aa: CASSPYRAFGSPLHF; cdr3_nt: TGTGCCAGCAGCCCCTACAGGGCCTTTGGGTCACCCCTCCACTTT
j_call: TRBJ1-1; v_call: TRBV2; clone_size: .; d_call: .; cdr3_aa: CASSEGAPIEAFF; cdr3_nt: TGTGCCAGCAGTGAGGGGGCTCCTATCGAAGCTTTCTTT
j_call: TRBJ1-2; v_call: TRBV18; clone_size: .; d_call: .; cdr3_aa: CASSPLSGNYGYTF; cdr3_nt: TGTGCCAGCTCACCCCTATCCGGGAACTATGGCTACACCTTC
j_call: TRBJ2-5; v_call: TRBV6-5; clone_size: .; d_call: TRBD1; cdr3_aa: CASSPQGAGETQYF; cdr3_nt: TGTGCCAGCAGTCCTCAGGGGGCCGGGGAGACCCAGTACTTC
j_call: TRBJ2-5; v_call: TRBV10-3; clone_size: .; d_call: .; cdr3_aa: CAISESKGAEQETQYF; cdr3_nt: TGTGCCATCAGTGAGTCGAAAGGGGCAGAACAAGAGACCCAGTACTTC
j_call: TRBJ2-7; v_call: TRBV3-1/TRBV3-2; clone_size: .; d_call: TRBD1; cdr3_aa: CASSQDIGTGGYEQYF; cdr3_nt: TGTGCCAGCAGCCAAGATATTGGGACAGGGGGCTACGAGCAGTACTTC
j_call: TRBJ1-1; v_call: TRBV7-9; clone_size: .; d_call: .; cdr3_aa: CASTSGGNTEAFF; cdr3_nt: TGTGCCAGCACCTCGGGGGGGAACACTGAAGCTTTCTTT
j_call: TRBJ2-3; v_call: TRBV29-1; clone_size: .; d_call: TRBD2; cdr3_aa: CSVEIGGGLKDTQYF; cdr3_nt: TGCAGCGTTGAAATTGGGGGAGGGCTTAAAGATACGCAGTATTTT
j_call: TRBJ2-7; v_call: TRBV5-1; clone_size: .; d_call: .; cdr3_aa: CASSLDDSYEQYF; cdr3_nt: TGCGCCAGCAGCTTGGACGACAGCTACGAGCAGTACTTC
j_call: TRBJ2-7; v_call: TRBV5-1; clone_size: once; d_call: TRBD2; cdr3_aa: CASSTGLAGGKSSYEQYF; cdr3_nt: TGCGCCAGCAGCACCGGACTAGCGGGGGGGAAGAGCTCCTACGAGCAGTACTTC
j_call: TRBJ2-7; v_call: TRBV6-5; clone_size: .; d_call: TRBD2; cdr3_aa: CASFRGLATYEQYF; cdr3_nt: TGTGCCAGCTTTCGCGGACTAGCGACCTACGAGCAGTACTTC
j_call: TRBJ2-1; v_call: TRBV2; clone_size: .; d_call: TRBD2; cdr3_aa: CASRATSGGGNEQFF; cdr3_nt: TGTGCCAGCAGGGCAACTAGCGGGGGGGGAAATGAGCAGTTCTTC
j_call: TRBJ2-5; v_call: TRBV3-1/TRBV3-2; clone_size: .; d_call: .; cdr3_aa: CASSQDRRKETQYF; cdr3_nt: TGTGCCAGCAGCCAAGATCGCAGAAAAGAGACCCAGTACTTC
j_call: TRBJ1-2; v_call: TRBV21-1; clone_size: .; d_call: .; cdr3_aa: CASSKGLRGPGGRIRNGYTF; cdr3_nt: TGTGCCAGCAGCAAAGGCCTACGGGGTCCGGGGGGGCGGATTAGGAATGGCTACACCTTC
j_call: TRBJ2-6; v_call: TRBV19; clone_size: .; d_call: TRBD2; cdr3_aa: CASTRMLLAESSGANVLTF; cdr3_nt: TGTGCCAGTACCCGTATGTTACTAGCGGAGAGCTCTGGGGCCAACGTCCTGACTTTC
j_call: TRBJ2-3; v_call: TRBV11-2; clone_size: few; d_call: .; cdr3_aa: CASSPVERSVTQYF; cdr3_nt: TGTGCCAGCAGCCCTGTGGAGAGATCAGTTACGCAGTATTTT
j_call: TRBJ1-3; v_call: TRBV6-5; clone_size: once; d_call: .; cdr3_aa: CASSSLAFSGNTIYF; cdr3_nt: TGTGCCAGCAGTTCCCTGGCCTTCTCTGGAAACACCATATATTTT
j_call: TRBJ2-1; v_call: TRBV2; clone_size: .; d_call: TRBD1; cdr3_aa: CASKGTGGLGEQFF; cdr3_nt: TGTGCCAGCAAGGGGACAGGGGGCTTGGGTGAGCAGTTCTTC
j_call: TRBJ2-3; v_call: TRBV7-3; clone_size: .; d_call: .; cdr3_aa: CASSLAREDTQYF; cdr3_nt: TGTGCCAGCAGCTTGGCCAGGGAAGATACGCAGTATTTT
j_call: TRBJ2-7; v_call: TRBV5-4; clone_size: .; d_call: TRBD1; cdr3_aa: CASSLVPGTGVYEQYF; cdr3_nt: TGTGCCAGCAGCTTGGTCCCCGGGACAGGGGTATACGAGCAGTACTTC
j_call: TRBJ1-1; v_call: TRBV19; clone_size: .; d_call: TRBD1; cdr3_aa: CASRGRGRTEAFF; cdr3_nt: TGTGCCAGTAGGGGCAGGGGGAGGACTGAAGCTTTCTTT
j_call: TRBJ1-1; v_call: TRBV15; clone_size: once; d_call: .; cdr3_aa: CAIRRGLNTEAFF; cdr3_nt: TGTGCCATACGTCGGGGATTGAACACTGAAGCTTTCTTT
j_call: TRBJ2-5; v_call: TRBV5-1; clone_size: .; d_call: TRBD1; cdr3_aa: CASSLGDRGRTQETQYF; cdr3_nt: TGCGCCAGCAGCTTGGGGGACAGGGGGCGGACACAAGAGACCCAGTACTTC
j_call: TRBJ1-3; v_call: TRBV7-8; clone_size: .; d_call: TRBD1; cdr3_aa: CASSQPGQRNTIYF; cdr3_nt: TGTGCCAGCAGCCAACCGGGACAGAGAAACACCATATATTTT
j_call: TRBJ1-1; v_call: TRBV7-9; clone_size: .; d_call: TRBD1; cdr3_aa: CASSLGQGAFF; cdr3_nt: TGTGCCAGCAGCTTGGGACAGGGAGCTTTCTTT
j_call: TRBJ2-1; v_call: TRBV2; clone_size: few; d_call: .; cdr3_aa: CASSTKGENEQFF; cdr3_nt: TGTGCCAGCAGCACAAAGGGGGAGAATGAGCAGTTCTTC
j_call: TRBJ2-3; v_call: TRBV19; clone_size: .; d_call: .; cdr3_aa: CASKKGESTDTQYF; cdr3_nt: TGTGCCAGCAAGAAGGGGGAGAGCACAGATACGCAGTATTTT
j_call: TRBJ2-1; v_call: TRBV5-5; clone_size: .; d_call: TRBD1; cdr3_aa: CASRQGGYNEQFF; cdr3_nt: TGTGCCAGCCGACAGGGGGGCTACAATGAGCAGTTCTTC
j_call: TRBJ1-2; v_call: TRBV18; clone_size: .; d_call: .; cdr3_aa: CASSPPQGTFYGYTF; cdr3_nt: TGTGCCAGCTCACCACCGCAGGGTACTTTCTATGGCTACACCTTC
j_call: TRBJ2-1; v_call: TRBV29-1; clone_size: .; d_call: .; cdr3_aa: CSVAPLASYNEQFF; cdr3_nt: TGCAGCGTTGCACCCCTAGCGTCCTACAATGAGCAGTTCTTC
j_call: TRBJ2-7; v_call: TRBV7-8; clone_size: .; d_call: TRBD2; cdr3_aa: CASSPSGSGYEQYF; cdr3_nt: TGTGCCAGCAGCCCTAGCGGGAGTGGATACGAGCAGTACTTC